This is a list of T cell receptor beta chains from one sample in a study of blood T cell repertoires in COVID-19. TCRdb's table, derived via immunoSEQ multiplex PCR, lists solely in-frame clones and lacks some. The sample holds over 45,000 clones, 85% to 90% seen once. Sequenced: peripheral blood. All receptors come from a woman aged 60-75 years with COVID-19, enrolled during active disease. CDR3s include the opening cysteine and the closing phenylalanine or tryptophan. Each record gives: J gene, clone size, CDR3 length, D gene, V gene, CDR3 DNA, CDR3 protein. D genes are given only for firm matches. Size tells how often a clone was seen (once, few, many) or the class of an expanded clone, and some rows leave it out.

TRBJ1-3 NA 16 TRBD1 TRBV5-1 TGCGCCAGCAGCTTGTTCCAGGGGGGCTCTGGAAACACCATATATTTT CASSLFQGGSGNTIYF
TRBJ2-7 NA 15 NA TRBV18 TGTGCCAGCTCACCACCCCAGCGGGCGTCCTACGAGCAGTACTTC CASSPPQRASYEQYF
TRBJ1-5 NA 15 NA TRBV4-2 TGTGCCAGCAGCCCCGAGGGCAGGTACGATCAGCCCCAGCATTTT CASSPEGRYDQPQHF
TRBJ2-1 once 17 TRBD2 TRBV24-1 TGTGCCACCAGTGACAGACTAGCCGAGTCCGCCTACAATGAGCAGTTCTTC CATSDRLAESAYNEQFF
TRBJ1-5 NA 16 TRBD1 TRBV19 TGTGCCAGTAGTCCCGGGGACAGGGGAGGGAATCAGCCCCAGCATTTT CASSPGDRGGNQPQHF
TRBJ1-2 once 14 TRBD1 TRBV6-2/TRBV6-3 TGTGCCAGCAGTTTTCGGGGGACAGGGGATGGCTACACCTTC CASSFRGTGDGYTF
TRBJ1-1 few 13 NA TRBV6-5 TGTGCCAGCAAGGACATTCTGAACACTGAAGCTTTCTTT CASKDILNTEAFF
TRBJ1-5 NA 15 NA TRBV28 TGTGCCAGCATGAGTCGTTCGTTCCGGAATCAGCCCCAGCATTTT CASMSRSFRNQPQHF
TRBJ2-5 NA 14 NA TRBV5-4 TGTGCCAGCAGCCCGGACAGCATTCAAGAGACCCAGTACTTC CASSPDSIQETQYF
TRBJ2-7 NA 14 TRBD1 TRBV18 TGTGCCAGCTCCCCCGCGGGACAGGGGTACGAGCAGTACTTC CASSPAGQGYEQYF
TRBJ2-1 NA 12 NA TRBV14 TGTGCCAGCAGCCAGGTGGAGGGTGAGCAGTTCTTC CASSQVEGEQFF
TRBJ1-2 NA 15 TRBD1 TRBV5-1 TGCGCCAGCAGCTTGGAGGGGACAGGGTACTATGGCTACACCTTC CASSLEGTGYYGYTF
TRBJ2-1 NA 14 NA TRBV27 TGTGCCAGCAGTTTCGCGGGTTGGGGTAATGAGCAGTTCTTC CASSFAGWGNEQFF
TRBJ2-7 once 15 TRBD2 TRBV4-1 TGCGCCAGCAGCCAAGGGACTAGCGGGAGATACGAGCAGTACTTC CASSQGTSGRYEQYF
TRBJ1-2 NA 13 NA TRBV27 TGTGCCAGCAGTTTAGTTCAGGGCTATGGCTACACCTTC CASSLVQGYGYTF
TRBJ2-4 NA 16 NA TRBV12-5 TGTGCTAGTGGTTTGGATACAGCTCTAGCCAAAAACATTCAGTACTTC CASGLDTALAKNIQYF
TRBJ2-3 NA 13 NA TRBV19 TGTGCCAGTACCGCAACAGGCACAGATACGCAGTATTTT CASTATGTDTQYF
TRBJ2-7 NA 13 TRBD1 TRBV19 TGTGCCAGTAGTCGACAGGGGAGCTACGAGCAGTACTTC CASSRQGSYEQYF
TRBJ1-3 NA 15 NA TRBV6-6 TGTGCCAGCAGTACAGGGATGAGCTCTGGAAACACCATATATTTT CASSTGMSSGNTIYF
TRBJ1-2 NA 13 NA TRBV29-1 TGCAGCGCCAACACCCAGGGGCTGGCTGGCTACACCTTC CSANTQGLAGYTF
TRBJ2-3 NA 15 TRBD1 TRBV10-1 TGCGCCAGCAGTGATGGGACAGGGGCCTTGGATACGCAGTATTTT CASSDGTGALDTQYF
TRBJ2-5 NA 14 NA TRBV19 TGTGCCAGTAGTAGTTCCAGGGGTGCAGAGACCCAGTACTTC CASSSSRGAETQYF
TRBJ2-1 NA 11 NA TRBV12-3/TRBV12-4 TGTGCCAGCAGGACGGGCAGCGGGCAGTTCTTC CASRTGSGQFF
TRBJ2-2 NA 17 NA TRBV3-1/TRBV3-2 TGTGCCAGCAGCCAGTCCTCCGGGACTTACTTCACCGGGGAGCTGTTTTTT CASSQSSGTYFTGELFF
TRBJ1-5 NA 21 TRBD1 TRBV28 TGTGCCAGCAGTCCCGACATGATACGGACAGGGGGCAGGAAAGGAGTTCAGCCCCAGCATTTT CASSPDMIRTGGRKGVQPQHF
TRBJ2-7 NA 12 NA TRBV10-2 TGCGCCAGCAGAGAAACAGTCTACGAGCAGTACTTC CASRETVYEQYF
TRBJ1-5 NA 15 NA TRBV15 TGTGCCACCAGCAGGGCCGGGGTAACAAATCAGCCCCAGCATTTT CATSRAGVTNQPQHF
TRBJ2-1 NA 13 TRBD2 TRBV4-3 TGCGCCAGCAGCCAAGGACTAGCCCTTGAGCAGTTCTTC CASSQGLALEQFF
TRBJ2-2 once 16 TRBD1 TRBV7-2 TGTGCCAGCAGCTTGGGGACAGGGTTTCACACCGGGGAGCTGTTTTTT CASSLGTGFHTGELFF
TRBJ2-7 NA 14 TRBD1 TRBV9 TGTGCCAGCAGCGTAGAGGGACAGGGCTACGAGCAGTACTTC CASSVEGQGYEQYF
TRBJ1-1 NA 13 NA TRBV5-1 TGCGCCAGCAGCCCGGACTCGAACACTGAAGCTTTCTTT CASSPDSNTEAFF
TRBJ1-5 NA 15 NA TRBV30 TGTGCCTGGAGTGTAGGCGGGGGAAGCAATCAGCCCCAGCATTTT CAWSVGGGSNQPQHF
TRBJ2-1 NA 17 NA TRBV24-1 TGTGCCACCAGTGATTCCCCAGGGGCTAGCGGTAACAATGAGCAGTTCTTC CATSDSPGASGNNEQFF
TRBJ2-7 NA 15 TRBD2 TRBV5-1 TGCGCCAGCAGCCCGATAGCGGGGTGGGGACACGAGCAGTACTTC CASSPIAGWGHEQYF
TRBJ2-5 NA 15 TRBD1 TRBV5-8 TGTGCCAGCAGCTGGACAGGGGTGGTTTGGGAGACCCAGTACTTC CASSWTGVVWETQYF
TRBJ1-2 NA 16 TRBD1 TRBV10-3 TGTGCCATCAACCCGACCCCGGACAGGGACAACTATGGCTACACCTTC CAINPTPDRDNYGYTF
TRBJ1-6 NA 15 TRBD1 TRBV6-1 TGTGCCAGCAGTGAAGCACAGGGGTATAATTCACCCCTCCACTTT CASSEAQGYNSPLHF
TRBJ2-1 NA 16 TRBD2 TRBV6-2/TRBV6-3 TGTGCCAGCAGTTACTCAGCTAGCGGGGGGGTCGATGAGCAGTTCTTC CASSYSASGGVDEQFF
TRBJ1-2 NA 13 TRBD1 TRBV11-2 TGTGCCAGCAGCCCTGGACAGGACTATGGCTACACCTTC CASSPGQDYGYTF